The subject of this entry is one T cell receptor (beta chain). Its specificity is not known. The source of the sample is a study of T cells in pancreatic ductal adenocarcinoma. Whole-study findings and limits: Enrichment of CD45RO+ effector over naive T cells in tumors may bias clonality. Tumor and blood clonality did not differ significantly, about 0.12 versus 0.079. The resected pancreatic cancer cohort was biased toward the minority with early-stage disease. Blood had more productive templates and approximately 8-fold more unique clonotypes than tumor.

This CDR3 comprises 15 residues. Trimming removed 3 bases at V and 0 bases at J, with 12 bases between. Germline CDR1 and CDR2: MNHNS and SASEGT. Surgery without prior neoadjuvant therapy was the treatment of the selected pancreatic ductal adenocarcinoma patients. TCRdb's table, derived via immunoSEQ multiplex PCR, lists solely in-frame clones and lacks some. The table lists some 16,000 clones, 88% of them singletons, with 0.94% in the top ten. The specimen was PBMCs. J is TRBJ2-7 and V is TRBV6-1; no definite D call. The sequence was obtained from a human donor with pancreatic ductal adenocarcinoma. Written as DNA, the CDR3 is TGTGCCAGCAGTGAGGCCCCTAGGAGCTCCTACGAGCAGTACTTC. Protein: CASSEAPRSSYEQYF.